Presented here are 26 T cell receptor beta chains from one specimen sequenced in a study of long-term antiretroviral therapy in people with HIV. They ran version v3.0 of the immunoSEQ assay at survey level. TCRdb's copy holds only in-frame clones and misses some; the assay was immunoSEQ multiplex PCR. This table has just under 35,000 clones, roughly 84% appearing once. Source: unsorted PBMCs, taken approximately 2.9 years before starting antiretroviral therapy. All receptors come from a woman in her 30s with HIV.

The chain recombines TRBV7-2 with TRBJ1-1; D possibly corresponds to TRBD1 (5 bases). The V end was cut by 5 bases, the J end by 4 bases, with 14 bases between. Germline lookup yields CDR1 SGHTA and CDR2 FQGNSA. The CDR3 sequence is 14 residues long. The CDR3 sequence: CASSRGRGGTEAFF. The CDR3 bases are TGTGCCAGCAGCCGGGGGAGGGGTGGCACTGAAGCTTTCTTT.

V is TRBV7-2 and J is TRBJ2-3; the match to TRBD1 covers 7 bases. The CDR3 is 14 amino acids. Germline V lookup: CDR1 SGHTA, CDR2 FQGNSA. V lost 4 bases and J lost 4; bases outside the gene matches: 5. The CDR3 is CASSSLGQADTQYF. CDR3 in DNA: TGTGCCAGCAGCTCACTCGGACAGGCAGATACGCAGTATTTT.

V is TRBV2 and J is TRBJ1-5; no clear D gene. The CDR3 totals 17 residues. Trimming stripped 1 base from V and 2 bases from J, with 15 bases between. Per germline, CDR1 SNHLY and CDR2 FYNNEI. CDR3 residues: CASSEDLTPIGNQPQHF. The DNA for the CDR3 is TGTGCCAGCAGTGAAGACCTGACACCTATCGGCAATCAGCCCCAGCATTTT.

The gene calls are TRBV5-1 and TRBJ1-5; D gene unclear. CDR3 length: 15 amino acids. Germline-derived CDR1 and CDR2 are SGHRS and YFSETQ. Between the trimmed V and J ends, which lost 4 bases and 3 bases, there was a span of 14 bases. This CDR3 reads CASSLRPGSNQPQHF. The CDR3 DNA sequence: TGCGCCAGCAGCCTGCGACCGGGCTCCAATCAGCCCCAGCATTTT. Combining the CDR3 with reference TRBV5-1 and TRBJ1-5 gives the whole variable domain KAGVTQTPRYLIKTRGQQVTLSCSPISGHRSVSWYQQTPGQGLQFLFEYFSETQRNKGNFPGRFSGRQFSNSRSEMNVSTLELGDSALYLCASSLRPGSNQPQHFGDGTRLSIL.

This sequence joins TRBV14 and TRBJ1-1; 7 positions agree with TRBD1. Germline trimming cut 4 bases from V and 7 bases from J; bases unmatched to any gene: 6. Germline V gives CDR1 SGHDN, CDR2 FVKESK. This CDR3 has 13 amino acids. The chain's CDR3 is CASSRAGQFEAFF. CDR3 sequence (DNA): TGTGCCAGCAGCCGTGCGGGACAGTTTGAAGCTTTCTTT.

This clone is a singleton in its sample. The chain recombines TRBV7-7 with TRBJ2-1, with 9 bases identical to TRBD2. The CDR3 is 16 residues long. The germline gives CDR1 SSHAT, CDR2 FNYEAQ (reference sequence). V trimming: 2 bases; J trimming: 5 bases; junction bases outside the gene matches: 7. The chain's CDR3 is CASSLTIAGANNEQFF. The DNA for the CDR3 is TGTGCCAGCAGCTTAACTATAGCGGGGGCTAACAATGAGCAGTTCTTC.

This chain joins TRBV29-1 and TRBJ1-2; D possibly corresponds to TRBD1 (5 bases). The V and J ends lost 3 bases and 8 bases respectively, with 19 bases between them. The CDR3 totals 14 residues. Germline V gene data show CDR1 as SQVTM and CDR2 as ANQGSEA. CDR3 loop: CSVDMGSGPGGYTF. The CDR3 bases are TGCAGCGTTGATATGGGTTCAGGGCCGGGCGGCTACACCTTC.

This clone was counted a few times. The chain combines TRBV27 with TRBJ2-3; D possibly matches TRBD1 or TRBD2 (5 bases each). Trimming cost V 0 bases and J 2 bases, with 9 bases left between them. Germline CDR1 MNHEY, CDR2 SMNVEV (reference sequence). This CDR3 is 15 amino acids long. CDR3 region: CASSLSRGLTDTQYF. CDR3 nucleotides: TGTGCCAGCAGTTTATCGAGGGGTCTCACAGATACGCAGTATTTT.

V gene TRBV7-9 combines with J gene TRBJ1-2; D is undetermined. The CDR3 covers 13 residues. Trimming removed 0 bases from V and 8 bases from J, with 10 bases in between. CDR1 is SEHNR and CDR2 is FQNEAQ in the germline V gene (reference sequence). The CDR3 region has the DNA TGTGCCAGCAGCTTAGCGGGTACGACCGGCTACACCTTC. Protein: CASSLAGTTGYTF. The complete variable domain, with remaining parts taken from reference TRBV7-9 and TRBJ1-2, reads DTGVSQNPRHKITKRGQNVTFRCDPISEHNRLYWYRQTLGQGPEFLTYFQNEAQLEKSRLLSDRFSAERPKGSFSTLEIQRTEQGDSAMYLCASSLAGTTGYTFGSGTRLTVV.

The CDR3 is CASSQADGASSYNEQFF. The CDR3 nucleotides are TGCGCCAGCAGCCAAGCTGACGGTGCTAGCTCCTACAATGAGCAGTTCTTC. The chain is built from TRBV4-1 and TRBJ2-1; unclear D gene. V shed 1 base and J shed 0 bases, with 13 bases lying between them. The length of the CDR3 is 17 residues. CDR1 MGHRA and CDR2 YSYEKL come from the germline V gene.

This chain uses TRBV5-6 with TRBJ2-5, with D possibly being TRBD2 (6 bases). Trimming shortened V by 2 bases and J by 3 bases, and 14 bases separated the two germline ends. CDR1 and CDR2 (germline): SGHDT, YYEEEE. The CDR3 runs 15 residues. CDR3: CASSFSEGRKETQYF. The CDR3 nucleotides are TGTGCCAGCAGCTTTTCGGAGGGAAGGAAAGAGACCCAGTACTTC.

The sample holds one count of this clone. This rearrangement joins TRBV10-3 to TRBJ1-1, with 7 positions matching TRBD1. J gave up 2 bases and V 7 bases, and 7 bases lay outside the gene matches. The V gene's germline CDR1 is ENHRY and CDR2 SYGVKD. CDR3 length: 14 amino acids. The CDR3 DNA reads TGTGCCATCACCCCGGGACAGAAAAACACTGAAGCTTTCTTT. This codes for CAITPGQKNTEAFF.

This chain joins TRBV11-2 and TRBJ2-1; tentative D call: TRBD1 (6 bases). The length of the CDR3 is 14 residues. The germline V and J ends were trimmed by 6 bases and 0 bases, with 9 bases remaining between them. The germline CDR1 and CDR2 sequences are SGHAT and FQNNGV. CDR3 sequence reads: CASRQGSSYNEQFF. The CDR3 DNA follows: TGTGCCAGCAGGCAGGGGAGCTCCTACAATGAGCAGTTCTTC. Combining the CDR3 with reference TRBV11-2 and TRBJ2-1 gives the whole variable domain EAGVAQSPRYKIIEKRQSVAFWCNPISGHATLYWYQQILGQGPKLLIQFQNNGVVDDSQLPKDRFSAERLKGVDSTLKIQPAKLEDSAVYLCASRQGSSYNEQFFGPGTRLTVL.

The chain combines TRBV6-1 with TRBJ1-2; D perhaps matches TRBD1 (6 bases). V lost 5 bases to trimming and J lost 6 bases, with 16 bases between them. The CDR3 loop spans 14 amino acids. CDR1 is MNHNS and CDR2 is SASEGT in the germline V gene. This chain's CDR3 is CASSSGGTGHGYTF. CDR3 in DNA: TGTGCCAGCAGTTCCGGGGGCACAGGGCATGGCTACACCTTC.

This CDR3 is CASSLGIKVVGETQYF. The CDR3 DNA reads TGTGCCAGCAGCTTGGGGATTAAGGTGGTCGGAGAGACCCAGTACTTC. The chain is built from TRBV13 and TRBJ2-5; no reliable D call. CDR3 length: 16 residues. The V gene's germline CDR1 is PRHDT and CDR2 FYEKMQ (reference sequence). Trimming took off 3 bases at V and 4 bases at J, with 18 bases between the two ends. Full variable domain (remainder filled in from reference TRBV13 and TRBJ2-5): AAGVIQSPRHLIKEKRETATLKCYPIPRHDTVYWYQQGPGQDPQFLISFYEKMQSDKGSIPDRFSAQQFSDYHSELNMSSLELGDSALYFCASSLGIKVVGETQYFGPGTRLLVL.

V usage is TRBV29-1 and J usage is TRBJ1-1, with 7 positions matching TRBD1. The V and J ends lost 6 bases and 4 bases, in that order; junction bases with no gene match: 5. The CDR3 runs to 12 residues. The V gene's germline CDR1 is SQVTM and CDR2 ANQGSEA. CDR3 sequence reads: CSVPAGGTEAFF. The CDR3 DNA follows: TGCAGCGTACCCGCAGGGGGCACTGAAGCTTTCTTT.

This chain joins TRBV9 and TRBJ2-5; perhaps TRBD2 as D (7 bases). CDR3 length: 16 residues. Trimming shortened V by 2 bases and J by 6 bases, and 20 bases separated the two germline ends. Germline V gives CDR1 SGDLS, CDR2 YYNGEE. The CDR3 DNA sequence: TGTGCCAGCAGCGTGGAGGGGGGGCGATCAGGGCAGACCCAGTACTTC. This translates into CASSVEGGRSGQTQYF. Combining the CDR3 with reference TRBV9 and TRBJ2-5 gives the whole variable domain DSGVTQTPKHLITATGQRVTLRCSPRSGDLSVYWYQQSLDQGLQFLIQYYNGEERAKGNILERFSAQQFPDLHSELNLSSLELGDSALYFCASSVEGGRSGQTQYFGPGTRLLVL.

Here the CDR3 reads CASSLMAGATDTQYF. The CDR3 DNA reads as TGCGCCAGCAGCTTGATGGCGGGGGCAACAGATACGCAGTATTTT. V usage is TRBV5-1 and J usage is TRBJ2-3, with D maybe TRBD2 (7 bases). Germline values: CDR1 SGHRS, CDR2 YFSETQ. Trimming left V 1 base short and J 3 bases short, with 12 bases between. This CDR3 spans 15 amino acids.

The rearrangement links TRBV29-1 to TRBJ1-1, with D unresolved. The CDR3 loop spans 15 amino acids. Between the trimmed V and J ends, which lost 5 bases and 1 base, there was a span of 17 bases. In germline, CDR1 is SQVTM, CDR2 ANQGSEA. The CDR3 DNA reads as TGCAGCGTTAGCGGCGATCGGCGTTCGAACACTGAAGCTTTCTTT. This translates into CSVSGDRRSNTEAFF.

The V and J genes are TRBV5-8 and TRBJ2-2, with a possible D match to TRBD2 (5 bases). V was pared by 0 bases and J by 8 bases, with 8 bases between. Germline assignment: CDR1 SGHTS and CDR2 YDEGEE. The CDR3 has 13 amino acids. The CDR3 coding sequence is TGTGCCAGCAGCTTGGCCGGGGAAGGGGAGCTGTTTTTT. Protein sequence: CASSLAGEGELFF.

The genes are TRBV30 and TRBJ2-3; 9 nucleotides agree with TRBD2. V was clipped by 4 bases and J by 5 bases; unmatched bases: 16. Germline loops: CDR1 GTSNPN, CDR2 SVGIG (reference sequence). The CDR3 has 17 amino acids. As DNA, the CDR3 is TGTGCCTGGATCTCAAAGGGGTCTAGCGGGGTTGTAGATACGCAGTATTTT. Protein product: CAWISKGSSGVVDTQYF.

The CDR3: CASRDTGISYEQYF. In nucleotides, the CDR3 is TGTGCCAGCAGGGATACAGGGATCTCCTACGAGCAGTACTTC. The chain links TRBV6-1 to TRBJ2-7; TRBD1 is a possible D gene (6 bases). The V end lost 6 bases, the J end lost 0 bases, and 12 bases lay between the germline ends. Germline assignment: CDR1 MNHNS and CDR2 SASEGT. This CDR3 has 14 amino acids.

This clone was counted between two and nine times. This rearrangement joins TRBV6-5 to TRBJ1-6; 8 bases are a match to TRBD1. The CDR3 is 16 residues long. Trimming removed 4 bases from V and 2 bases from J; junction bases left unmatched: 4. Per germline, CDR1 MNHEY and CDR2 SVGAGI. CDR3 in amino acids: CASSFRGLTYNSPLHF. The CDR3 DNA follows: TGTGCCAGCAGTTTCAGGGGGCTGACCTATAATTCACCCCTCCACTTT.

The chain employs TRBV7-2 and TRBJ1-6; D not resolved. The CDR3 runs 14 residues. Germline V CDR1 and CDR2: SGHTA, FQGNSA. V lost 2 bases and J lost 10, with 12 bases in between. CDR3 nucleotides: TGTGCCAGCAGCTTAATATTTGACTCCTCACCCCTCCACTTT. Protein: CASSLIFDSSPLHF.

The V and J genes are TRBV6-6 and TRBJ1-1; D gene uncertain. The CDR3 consists of 13 residues. Germline values: CDR1 MNHNY, CDR2 SVGAGI (reference sequence). Deletions cut 7 bases from V and 1 base from J, with 10 bases between. The CDR3 DNA is TGTGCCAGCATCATGACCAGGAACACTGAAGCTTTCTTT. Residues: CASIMTRNTEAFF.

The sample holds one count of this clone. V gene TRBV4-1 combines with J gene TRBJ2-2; D perhaps matches TRBD1 (5 bases). V gave up 5 bases and J gave up 7 bases, with 14 bases separating them. This CDR3 is 14 amino acids long. The germline V gene has CDR1 MGHRA and CDR2 YSYEKL. The CDR3 bases are TGCGCCAGCAGCTTTCGAAGGGGAAACGGGGAGCTGTTTTTT. This codes for CASSFRRGNGELFF.